This T cell receptor beta chain derives from a study of long-term antiretroviral therapy in people with HIV (dated by TCRdb to 2021 to 2024). Looking at the study overall: The earliest samples were collected approximately a decade before the 2015 WHO recommendation for immediate ART, a period when ART was typically delayed until CD4 counts fell. Whether ART initiation and durable HIV suppression were associated with changes in peripheral blood TRB repertoire composition and diversity was tested in a retrospective serial study. The cohort contributed over 150 cryopreserved PBMC samples from 25 to 35 adults with confirmed HIV infection, collected serially over a mean of about six years (range 1-12). Of the roughly 27 participants with HIV, approximately twelve were female. Test extractions of a monoclonal T-cell line alongside some 35 polyclonal samples showed no cross-contamination during QIAcube processing. General study outcomes and caveats: Inferences about post-ART repertoire changes are limited because no data were available on ART adherence, viral resistance or therapy changes. At every time point, the repertoire was dominated by expanded TRB clones first identified before ART initiation, although this dominance fluctuated and, in many PLHIV, declined after ART. Starting ART was linked to a significant rise in TRB diversity, yet even after long-term ART the diversity remained significantly lower than in transplant donor controls. Samples dated from the mid-2000s to the late 2010s, and the ART regimens used may be less effective than current ones. Narrower CDR3 length ranges were observed in HIV repertoires than in controls, and an antigen-experienced repertoire with only a slight naive shift after ART was suggested by the network structure. Owing to limited PBMC availability, only the TCR beta chain was sequenced, without alpha chain pairing. Because pre-ART samples had limited cell numbers, profiling was done on unsorted PBMC rather than on sorted CD4+ and CD8+ T cells.

Comments on this clone: The antigen it binds to is not known. One base away there is no much larger clone; base qualities are not given.

The germline V gene encodes CDR1 ENHRY and CDR2 SYGVKD. The CDR3 runs 18 amino acids, cysteine and phenylalanine included. Only the CDR3 region is kept as DNA, spanning 54 bases read in frame from base 1. V and J are trimmed by 2 bases and 1 base, and the gene matches miss 10 bases of the junction. To be included, a participant needed at least one PBMC sample from before ART initiation plus at least two post-ART samples. Treatment was received in the United States of America by all participants with HIV. Cryopreserved samples of about 0.95-11 million PBMC were thawed and washed before DNA extraction. At the time of the earliest PBMC sample, participants with HIV were aged between roughly 23 and 60 years. PBMC samples from each participant spanned 1-4 timepoints before ART initiation and 2-8 timepoints after ART initiation, with a median of 7 samples. Serial HIV viral load, CD4+ T-cell count, ART history and demographic data were obtained for every participant. A Qiagen kit on a QIAcube was used to extract genomic DNA from unsorted PBMC, with samples processed in batches of 12.

The immunoSEQ hsTCRB v3.0 assay was used at survey level resolution to sequence the TRB variable region. A depth of roughly 40,000-55,000 T-cell genomes per sample was targeted for TRB sequencing. An Illumina MiSeq with a v3 150-cycle kit was used to sequence the pooled TRB libraries. For the original study's pipeline: Analysis of repertoires was carried out in R inside a reproducible Nextflow workflow spanning QC, data transformation and analysis. LymphoSeq2, an R package for exploring AIRR-Seq data, was used to implement custom analyses. After excluding a handful of samples that yielded fewer than 5000 total TRB sequences, 150 to 200 HIV repertoires remained for analysis. Of the roughly 190 retained HIV repertoires, over 55 were collected before and around 130 after ART initiation. Each repertoire was downsampled to 5000 TRB nucleotide sequences, and summary statistics were averaged across 100 downsampling iterations. TRB sequences were retained for analysis only if CDR3 regions of at least seven amino acids were present. A Shannon entropy-derived clonality score and the Gini coefficient were used to measure diversity. Repertoire networks linked the top 5000 CDR3 amino acid sequences whenever two sequences differed by an edit distance of one. Antigen specificity groups and MHC restriction were predicted for TRB CDR3 amino acid sequences with GLIPH2. Known CMV, EBV, HIV or tissue antigen associations were flagged by matching CDR3 amino acid sequences against VDJdb and McPAS-TCR. Pre-ART, post-ART and control groups were compared with Wilcoxon signed-rank tests and Holm-Bonferroni correction. The immuneACCESS repertoire file appears here via TCRdb, limited to in-frame rearrangements. These files lack a portion of the clones; in checked studies, under half of the deficit traces to unresolved V genes, and the cause of the others is not known. V and J calls and clone size follow that table, whereas D and trimming were derived from the DNA. For this sample the table gives 25,000 to 35,000 clones, of which roughly 84% were detected only once. 4.5% to 5.5% of the sample is held by the ten biggest clonotypes.

Rearrangement joined TRBV10-3 to TRBJ2-1; 8 bases in between match TRBD2. The specimen was unsorted PBMCs, collected 0.8 years after starting antiretroviral therapy. This sequence was found in a woman in her thirties with HIV. CDR3 region: CAISELRSAGDSYNEQFF. The bases read TGTGCCATCAGTGAGCTTCGATCAGCGGGGGATTCCTACAATGAGCAGTTCTTC.